This T cell receptor (beta chain) was recovered during a study of T-cell reconstitution after alpha-beta-depleted transplantation in children. The V gene lost 5 bases and the J gene lost 1 base, with 8 bases spanning the gap. There are 13 residues in the CDR3. Germline V lookup: CDR1 SNHLY, CDR2 FYNNEI. Construction of the TCRbeta library involved unique molecular identifiers. TCRdb reprocessed the PCR reads with MiXCR, giving one entry per CDR3 protein. The top ten hold 4.5% to 7% of the sample, which has 400,000 to 500,000 distinct CDR3 sequences, about a tenth seen once. This clonotype was seen many times.

This sequence originates from a human donor who donated a stem cell graft to a child with acute myeloid leukemia. This rearrangement joins TRBV2 to TRBJ2-5; D gene ambiguous. The sequencing here drew on PBMCs from the stem cell graft donor, taken from the stem cell graft. CDR3 in amino acids: CASSLRLQETQYF. DNA for the CDR3: TGTGCCAGCAGTCTGCGACTCCAAGAGACCCAGTACTTC.